One and the same sample provided the 14 T cell receptor beta chains below, sequenced in a study of T-cell reconstitution after alpha-beta-depleted transplantation in children. Researchers prepared the TCRbeta library using unique molecular identifiers, the study reports. Each CDR3 protein is one row after TCRdb ran MiXCR on the PCR reads. The table has over 100,000 distinct CDR3 sequences, approximately 6% seen once. This specimen was PBMCs, mostly from graft donor cells, taken 60 days after TCRalphabeta/CD19-depleted stem cell transplant. These receptors were obtained from a female patient aged 2 to 10 who had a stem cell transplant for Fanconi anemia, so the T cells may come from the graft donor.

This clonotype was counted a few times. This rearrangement joins TRBV28 to TRBJ1-4; D might be TRBD1 (5 bases). The V end was cut by 4 bases, the J end by 12 bases, with 12 bases between. CDR3 length: 12 amino acids. The V gene's germline CDR1 is MDHEN and CDR2 SYDVKM. The CDR3 nucleotides read TGTGCCAGCAGTTCTTCCACGGGACAACTGTTTTTT. Its translation: CASSSSTGQLFF.

This clonotype was detected ten times or more. The chain couples TRBV20-1 to TRBJ2-7; TRBD1 matches at 7 bases. With 4 bases clipped from V and 3 bases from J, the junction kept 3 bases outside the gene matches. Germline-derived CDR1 and CDR2 are DFQATT and SNEGSKA (reference sequence). This CDR3 has 12 amino acids. This CDR3 is CSATRDSYEQYF. CDR3 sequence (DNA): TGCAGTGCTACCCGGGACAGCTACGAGCAGTACTTC.

Many counts were recorded for this clonotype. The chain links TRBV6-1 to TRBJ2-5, with TRBD2 identical over 10 bases. Germline-derived CDR1 and CDR2 are MNHNS and SASEGT. With 4 bases clipped from V and 1 base from J, the junction kept 6 bases outside the gene matches. CDR3 length: 16 amino acids. CDR3 DNA: TGTGCCAGCAGTGTTACTAGCGGGGCCTTCCAAGAGACCCAGTACTTC. Translated: CASSVTSGAFQETQYF.

This clonotype was found many times. The chain carries TRBV29-1 and TRBJ1-1; no clear D gene. This CDR3 has 11 amino acids. CDR1 and CDR2 (germline): SQVTM, ANQGSEA. The V end lost 0 bases, the J end lost 6 bases, and 5 bases lay between the germline ends. CDR3 sequence reads: CSVEDRPEAFF. Here the CDR3 DNA reads TGCAGCGTTGAAGACCGTCCTGAAGCTTTCTTT. Full variable domain (outside the CDR3, taken from reference TRBV29-1 and TRBJ1-1): SAVISQKPSRDICQRGTSLTIQCQVDSQVTMMFWYRQQPGQSLTLIATANQGSEATYESGFVIDKFPISRPNLTFSTLTVSNMSPEDSSIYLCSVEDRPEAFFGQGTRLTVV.

This clonotype was counted many times. V is TRBV18 and J is TRBJ2-7; 7 bases align to TRBD1. The CDR3 extends over 14 amino acids. Germline CDR1 reads KGHSH; CDR2 reads LQKENI. V gave up 4 bases and J gave up 0 bases; unmatched junction bases: 3. CDR3 protein: CASSQRDSSYEQYF. CDR3 DNA sequence: TGTGCCAGCTCACAACGGGACAGCTCCTACGAGCAGTACTTC.

This clonotype was detected many times. The chain combines TRBV18 with TRBJ2-4; D may be TRBD2 (5 bases). Trimming cost V 3 bases and J 6 bases, with 12 bases left between them. Germline CDR1 and CDR2: KGHSH and LQKENI. The CDR3 spans 14 residues. The CDR3 region has the DNA TGTGCCAGCTCACCCTCCGGGGTAGTAAACATTCAGTACTTC. It codes for CASSPSGVVNIQYF.

This clonotype was seen ten or more times. J is TRBJ2-1 and V is TRBV6-1; the D gene is possibly TRBD1 (5 bases). With 6 bases removed from V and 3 bases from J, the gap between germline ends came to 18 bases. The CDR3 has 16 residues. In germline, CDR1 is MNHNS, CDR2 SASEGT. This CDR3 is CASSRRTNPLYNEQFF. CDR3 nucleotides: TGTGCCAGCAGCCGACGGACAAACCCTCTCTACAATGAGCAGTTCTTC.

This clonotype was counted between two and nine times. The CDR3 loop reads CSATRVVGTGELFF. The DNA for the CDR3 is TGCAGTGCTACACGAGTAGTGGGCACCGGGGAGCTGTTTTTT. J is TRBJ2-2 and V is TRBV20-1; no definite D call. V was cut by 4 bases and J by 4 bases, with 13 bases left in between. The V gene's germline CDR1 is DFQATT and CDR2 SNEGSKA (reference sequence). This CDR3 comprises 14 residues.

This clonotype appeared a few times. The gene calls are TRBV7-3 and TRBJ2-2; D unresolved. CDR1 SGHTA and CDR2 FQGTGA come from the germline V gene. The ends were cut back, 0 bases at V and 4 bases at J, with 6 bases in the middle. The CDR3 consists of 14 residues. In nucleotides, the CDR3 is TGTGCCAGCAGCTTAACCTCCCCCACCGGGGAGCTGTTTTTT. This translates into CASSLTSPTGELFF.

The chain employs TRBV29-1 and TRBJ1-4; TRBD1 matches at 7 bases. Germline loops: CDR1 SQVTM, CDR2 ANQGSEA. This CDR3 is built from 12 residues. V lost 6 bases, J lost 8 bases, and 6 bases stayed unmatched. CDR3 in DNA: TGCAGCGTGAAGGGGGCAAGAGAAAAACTGTTTTTT. Its translation is CSVKGAREKLFF.

This chain connects TRBV18 to TRBJ2-3; 7 positions match TRBD1. With 0 bases clipped from V and 3 bases from J, the junction kept 6 bases outside the gene matches. This CDR3 has 16 residues. The germline CDR1 and CDR2 sequences are KGHSH and LQKENI. The CDR3 here is CASSPPYEGATDTQYF. The CDR3 coding sequence is TGTGCCAGCTCACCACCGTATGAGGGGGCGACAGATACGCAGTATTTT.

On this clonotype itself: This may come from a read error, since a much larger clone is one base off. The gene calls are TRBV12-3 or TRBV12-4 and TRBJ2-3, with D tentatively TRBD1 (6 bases). V lost 6 bases, J lost 2 bases, and 18 bases lay in between. CDR3 length: 16 amino acids. The CDR3 region has the DNA TGTGCCAGCAGATTCCAGGGGACATTATTCACAGATACGCAGTATTTT. Residues: CASRFQGTLFTDTQYF.

This clonotype was seen at least ten times. This chain joins TRBV15 and TRBJ2-7, with 7 bases aligning to TRBD1. V shed 5 bases and J 2 bases; nucleotides not matched to a gene: 15. There are 17 residues in the CDR3. The germline gives CDR1 LNHNV, CDR2 YYDKDF (reference sequence). CDR3 nucleotides: TGTGCCACCAGCCTCTATTCGGCAGGGGGTTTCACCTACGAGCAGTACTTC. The encoded protein is CATSLYSAGGFTYEQYF.

The table lists this clonotype with many counts. This chain joins TRBV7-9 and TRBJ2-3, with no clear D. V was trimmed by 8 bases and J by 1 base, leaving 10 bases between them. In germline, CDR1 is SEHNR, CDR2 FQNEAQ (reference sequence). CDR3 length equals 13 residues. The CDR3 DNA is TGTGCCAGCCTTAAACGGGGCACAGATACGCAGTATTTT. Translating it yields CASLKRGTDTQYF.